Listed below are T cell receptor beta chains from one sample, sequenced in a study of blood T cell repertoires in COVID-19. Clones were read by immunoSEQ multiplex PCR, and TCRdb kept only the in-frame ones, dropping some. This table has 240,000 or so clones, approximately 88% appearing once. Sequencing used peripheral blood. All receptors come from a woman in her thirties with acute or convalescent COVID-19. The CDR3 runs from the conserved cysteine through the conserved F or W. A D gene is named only where the DNA matches it firmly. A row's size may be missing; if present it is once, few, many or a size class.

abundance,v_gene,j_gene,d_gene,CDR3nt,CDR3aa
NA,TRBV19,TRBJ2-1,TRBD1,TGTGCCAGTAGTATAGGGGACAGGGGCGCCTACAATGAGCAGTTCTTC,CASSIGDRGAYNEQFF
once,TRBV7-3,TRBJ2-7,TRBD2,TGTGCCAGCAGCTTAGGGGCGGGAGCAGGGGAGCAGTACTTC,CASSLGAGAGEQYF
NA,TRBV18,TRBJ2-3,NA,TGTGCCAGCTCACCCCGGGACAACACAGATACGCAGTATTTT,CASSPRDNTDTQYF
NA,TRBV18,TRBJ1-1,NA,TGTGCCAGCTCACTTCAGGGTACTGAAGCTTTCTTT,CASSLQGTEAFF
NA,TRBV27,TRBJ2-5,NA,TGTGCCAGCAGTTTGGGGAGCACCCAAGAGACCCAGTACTTC,CASSLGSTQETQYF
NA,TRBV29-1,TRBJ2-7,NA,TGCAGCGTTGTAGAACAGTCCTACGAGCAGTACTTC,CSVVEQSYEQYF
NA,TRBV4-3,TRBJ2-7,TRBD2,TGCGCCAGCAGCGTCTCCCGGGACTACTTCTACGAGCAGTACTTC,CASSVSRDYFYEQYF
NA,TRBV2,TRBJ2-1,TRBD2,TGTGCCAGCAGCTCGAGCGGGAGCTCCTACAATGAGCAGTTCTTC,CASSSSGSSYNEQFF
NA,TRBV18,TRBJ2-7,TRBD2,TGTGCCAGCTCACGCATCCCCGGGACTAGCCGCTACGAGCAGTACTTC,CASSRIPGTSRYEQYF
NA,TRBV7-3,TRBJ1-2,TRBD1,TGTGCCAGCAGCTTAGGGAGAGGGACAGGCGGCTACACCTTC,CASSLGRGTGGYTF
NA,TRBV4-1,TRBJ2-7,TRBD1,TGCGCCAGCAGCCACCCCGGCCGGACAGGGGTGCACGAGCAGTACTTC,CASSHPGRTGVHEQYF
NA,TRBV10-3,TRBJ1-5,TRBD1,TGTGCCATCAGAGGGGCAGGGGGCGCTCAGCCCCAGCATTTT,CAIRGAGGAQPQHF
NA,TRBV5-6,TRBJ2-1,NA,TGTGCCAGCAGCTTGGTTCGGGGTTTGGAGTACAATGAGCAGTTCTTC,CASSLVRGLEYNEQFF
NA,TRBV5-6,TRBJ1-5,NA,TGTGCCAGCAGCTTCAGAAATCAGCCCCAGCATTTT,CASSFRNQPQHF
NA,TRBV6-4,TRBJ1-1,NA,TGTGCCAGCAGCACAGGGTCGAACACTGAAGCTTTCTTT,CASSTGSNTEAFF
NA,TRBV19,TRBJ2-1,NA,TGTGCCAGTAGGGACAGCGGAGTGATTGGTGAGCAGTTCTTC,CASRDSGVIGEQFF
NA,TRBV12-3/TRBV12-4,TRBJ1-2,TRBD1,TGTGCCAGCAGTTTGTCTTGGGACAGTGGCTACACCTTC,CASSLSWDSGYTF
NA,TRBV19,TRBJ2-2,NA,TGTGCCAGTAAGCCCGGGACATCCACCGGGGAGCTGTTTTTT,CASKPGTSTGELFF
NA,TRBV5-1,TRBJ2-5,NA,TGCGCCAGCAGCTCGCGGGAGACCCAGTACTTC,CASSSRETQYF
once,TRBV19,TRBJ2-1,TRBD2,TGTGCCAGTAGTCCGTCTAGCGGTGAATACAATGAGCAGTTCTTC,CASSPSSGEYNEQFF
NA,TRBV6-6,TRBJ2-5,NA,TGTGCCAGCAGTCGGGCGGGGCAAGAGACCCAGTACTTC,CASSRAGQETQYF
NA,TRBV7-9,TRBJ2-1,NA,TGTGCACCACGACTCTTGGACAATGAGCAGTTCTTC,CAPRLLDNEQFF
NA,TRBV19,TRBJ2-2,NA,TGTGCCAGTAGTATAGTAGACAGGCGATCGAACACCGGGGAGCTGTTTTTT,CASSIVDRRSNTGELFF
NA,TRBV7-2,TRBJ2-5,NA,TGTGCCAGCAGCCTCCAAACTAGGGGGGAGACCCAGTACTTC,CASSLQTRGETQYF
NA,TRBV5-6,TRBJ2-7,TRBD1,TGTGCCAGCAGGTTCCGGGACAGGGCCCACGAGCAGTACTTC,CASRFRDRAHEQYF
NA,TRBV3-1/TRBV3-2,TRBJ1-6,TRBD1,TGTGCCAGCAGCCAAATACAGGGGCACAGCCTCCACTTT,CASSQIQGHSLHF
NA,TRBV19,TRBJ2-5,TRBD1,TGTGCCAGTAGTGTCGGGACAGGGGAGACCCAGTACTTC,CASSVGTGETQYF
NA,TRBV25-1,TRBJ2-1,TRBD1,TGTGCCAGCGATGGGGACAGCAACAATGAGCAGTTCTTC,CASDGDSNNEQFF
few,TRBV5-1,TRBJ2-1,TRBD2,TGCGCCAGCAGCTTGGTCCTAGCGGGAGGGGGTGAGCAGTTCTTC,CASSLVLAGGGEQFF
NA,TRBV3-1/TRBV3-2,TRBJ1-4,NA,TGTGCCAGCAGCCAAATCACTACAGGGACTAATGAAAAACTGTTTTTT,CASSQITTGTNEKLFF
NA,TRBV11-2,TRBJ2-3,TRBD2,TGTGCCAGCAGCTTAGATATAAAACTAGCGGGAGGTTTATATACGCAGTATTTT,CASSLDIKLAGGLYTQYF
few,TRBV2,TRBJ2-2,TRBD2,TGTGCCAGCAGTCCCGGGACTACCACCGGGGAGCTGTTTTTT,CASSPGTTTGELFF
NA,TRBV5-1,TRBJ1-1,NA,TGCGCCAGCAGCTTTCTTTCCGGGGGAGACACTGAAGCTTTCTTT,CASSFLSGGDTEAFF
NA,TRBV24-1,TRBJ1-2,NA,TGTGCCACCAGTGCGACAACCTATGGCTACACCTTC,CATSATTYGYTF
NA,TRBV7-2,TRBJ2-7,TRBD2,TGTGCCAGCAGCTTAGGAAGCGGGACTTCCTACGAGCAGTACTTC,CASSLGSGTSYEQYF
NA,TRBV5-1,TRBJ2-2,TRBD2,TGCGCCAGCAGCTCACCTGGACTAGCAGGTGTCACCGGGGAGCTGTTTTTT,CASSSPGLAGVTGELFF
NA,TRBV21-1,TRBJ2-1,NA,TGTGCCAGCAGCAAAGTAACTAGCGGGATGATCGAACATGAGCAGTTCTTC,CASSKVTSGMIEHEQFF
NA,TRBV5-1,TRBJ2-6,TRBD1,TGCGCCAGCAGCATGGGGGCGACAGGGTTCTCTGGGGCCAACGTCCTGACTTTC,CASSMGATGFSGANVLTF
NA,TRBV9,TRBJ2-6,TRBD1,TGTGCCAGCAGCGGAACAGGGGGGCCCTCTGGGGCCAACGTCCTGACTTTC,CASSGTGGPSGANVLTF
NA,TRBV5-1,TRBJ2-3,NA,TGCGCCAGCAGCTTGGCACGGGGTAGAACGCAGTATTTT,CASSLARGRTQYF
NA,TRBV7-2,TRBJ2-3,NA,TGTGCCAGCAGCTTAGCGCGGGTCTCAGATACGCAGTATTTT,CASSLARVSDTQYF
NA,TRBV10-3,TRBJ2-7,NA,TGTGCCATCAGTGACCCGTACACTAGCTCCTACGAGCAGTACTTC,CAISDPYTSSYEQYF
NA,TRBV19,TRBJ2-7,NA,TGTGCCAGTAGTACCGTGCTATTCCTCTACGAGCAGTACTTC,CASSTVLFLYEQYF
NA,TRBV2,TRBJ2-3,NA,TGTGCCAGCAGGGGCAACACAGATACGCAGTATTTT,CASRGNTDTQYF
few,TRBV19,TRBJ1-1,TRBD1,TGTGCCAGTGGCAGGGGGATGAACACTGAAGCTTTCTTT,CASGRGMNTEAFF